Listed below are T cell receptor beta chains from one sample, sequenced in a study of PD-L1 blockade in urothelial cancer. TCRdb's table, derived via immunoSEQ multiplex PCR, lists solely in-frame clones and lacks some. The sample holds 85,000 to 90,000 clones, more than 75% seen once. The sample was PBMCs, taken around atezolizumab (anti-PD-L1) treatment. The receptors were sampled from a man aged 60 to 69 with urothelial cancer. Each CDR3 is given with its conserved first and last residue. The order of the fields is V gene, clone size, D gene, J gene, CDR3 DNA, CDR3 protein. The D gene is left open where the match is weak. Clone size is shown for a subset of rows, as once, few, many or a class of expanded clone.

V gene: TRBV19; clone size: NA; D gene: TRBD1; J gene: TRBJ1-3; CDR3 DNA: TGTGCCAGTAGTGTAACGGGACAGGGGCCTGGAAACACCATATATTTT; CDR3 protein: CASSVTGQGPGNTIYF
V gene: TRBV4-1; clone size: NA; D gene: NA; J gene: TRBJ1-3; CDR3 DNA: TGCGCCAGCAGCCAAAACGAAGGAGTAGTAAACACCATATATTTT; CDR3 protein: CASSQNEGVVNTIYF
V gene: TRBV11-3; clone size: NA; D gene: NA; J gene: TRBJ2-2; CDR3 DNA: TGTGCCAGCAGCCTCGCGGGCGGGGAGCTGTTTTTT; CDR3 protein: CASSLAGGELFF
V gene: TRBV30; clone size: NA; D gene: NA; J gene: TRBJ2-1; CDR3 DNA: TGTGCCTGGACTTGGGGCGGACAGTCTCAGTTCTTC; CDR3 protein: CAWTWGGQSQFF
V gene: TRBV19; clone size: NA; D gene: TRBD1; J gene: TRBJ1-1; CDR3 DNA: TGTGCCAGTAGACCTACAGGGGCGAAAGCTTTCTTT; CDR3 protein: CASRPTGAKAFF
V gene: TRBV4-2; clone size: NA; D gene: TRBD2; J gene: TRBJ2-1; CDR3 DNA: TGTGCCAGCAGCCCCGCCCCGGGACTAGCGGGGGGGTACGATGAGCAGTTCTTC; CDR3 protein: CASSPAPGLAGGYDEQFF
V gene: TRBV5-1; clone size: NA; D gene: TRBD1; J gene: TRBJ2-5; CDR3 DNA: TGCGCCAGCAGCCTAAGGACAGGACAAGAGACCCAGTACTTC; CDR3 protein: CASSLRTGQETQYF
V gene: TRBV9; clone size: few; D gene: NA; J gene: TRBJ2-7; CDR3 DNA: TGTGCCAGCAGCGTAGGGGACTTGTACTACGAGCAGTACTTC; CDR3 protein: CASSVGDLYYEQYF
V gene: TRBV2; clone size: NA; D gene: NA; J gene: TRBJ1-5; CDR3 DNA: TGTGCCAGCAGTGGACAGCTTAGCAATCAGCCCCAGCATTTT; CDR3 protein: CASSGQLSNQPQHF
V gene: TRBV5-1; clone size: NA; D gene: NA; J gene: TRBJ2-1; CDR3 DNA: TGCGCCAGCAGCACCCTAACAGGGATTTGGAATGAGCAGTTCTTC; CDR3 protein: CASSTLTGIWNEQFF
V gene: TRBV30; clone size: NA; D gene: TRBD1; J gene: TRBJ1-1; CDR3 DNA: TGTGCCTGGAATACACAGGGGTTCACTGAAGCTTTCTTT; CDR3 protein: CAWNTQGFTEAFF
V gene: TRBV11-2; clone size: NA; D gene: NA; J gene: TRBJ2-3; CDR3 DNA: TGTGCCAGCAGCCTGCGGGCACCGAGGCTCACAGATACGCAGTATTTT; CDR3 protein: CASSLRAPRLTDTQYF
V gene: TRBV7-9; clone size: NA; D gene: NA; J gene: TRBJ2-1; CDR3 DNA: TGTGCCAGCACCCCAGGGAGACAGGTGACGAACTCCTACAATGAGCAGTTCTTC; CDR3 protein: CASTPGRQVTNSYNEQFF
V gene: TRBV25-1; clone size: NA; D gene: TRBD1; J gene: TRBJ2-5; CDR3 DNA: TGTGCCAGCCACTCGGGACAGGAACAAGAGACCCAGTACTTC; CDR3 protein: CASHSGQEQETQYF
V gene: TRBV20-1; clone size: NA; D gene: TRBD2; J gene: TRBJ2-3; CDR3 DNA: TGCAGTGCTAGTAATGGGGGGGCGCAGTATTTT; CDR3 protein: CSASNGGAQYF
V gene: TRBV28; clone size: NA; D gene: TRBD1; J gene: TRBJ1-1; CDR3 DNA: TGTGCCAGCAGGACAGGGCCGGTCGAGGCTTTCTTT; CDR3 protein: CASRTGPVEAFF
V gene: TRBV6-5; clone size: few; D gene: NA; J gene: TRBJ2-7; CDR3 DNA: TGTGCCAGCAGTCCGGGCCGGAGGGAGCAGTACTTC; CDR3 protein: CASSPGRREQYF
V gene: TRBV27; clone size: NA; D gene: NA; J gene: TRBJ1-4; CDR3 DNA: TGTGCCAGCAGTTTATCCGGCGCAGGTTTGGAACTGTTTTTT; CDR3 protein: CASSLSGAGLELFF
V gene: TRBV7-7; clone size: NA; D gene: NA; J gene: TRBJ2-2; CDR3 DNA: TGTGCTAGCAGCTTAGGGACACCTAACACCGGGGAGCTGTTTTTT; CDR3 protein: CASSLGTPNTGELFF
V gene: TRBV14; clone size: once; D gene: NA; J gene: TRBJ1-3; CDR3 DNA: TGTGCCAGCAGCCTTATCGGAAACACCATATATTTT; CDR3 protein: CASSLIGNTIYF
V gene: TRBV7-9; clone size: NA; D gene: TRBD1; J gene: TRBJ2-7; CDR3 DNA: TGTGCCAGCAGCTACAGGGACAGTTACGAGCAGTACTTC; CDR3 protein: CASSYRDSYEQYF
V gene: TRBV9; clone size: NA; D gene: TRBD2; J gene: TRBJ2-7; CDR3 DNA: TGTGCCAGCAGCGCTAGCGGGAGTATTTACGAGCAGTACTTC; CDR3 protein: CASSASGSIYEQYF
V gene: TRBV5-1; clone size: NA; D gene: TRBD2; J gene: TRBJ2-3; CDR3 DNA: TGCGCCAGCAGCCGGGGCTCTAGCGGGAGAGATACGCAGTATTTT; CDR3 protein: CASSRGSSGRDTQYF
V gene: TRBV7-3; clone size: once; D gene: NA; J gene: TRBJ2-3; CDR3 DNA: TGTGCCAGCAGCTTACCTTCGGCAGATACGCAGTATTTT; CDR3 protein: CASSLPSADTQYF
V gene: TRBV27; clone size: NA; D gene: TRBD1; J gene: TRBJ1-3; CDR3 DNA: TGTGCCAGCAGTTCAGGGGGCCTCTCTGGAAACACCATATATTTT; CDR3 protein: CASSSGGLSGNTIYF
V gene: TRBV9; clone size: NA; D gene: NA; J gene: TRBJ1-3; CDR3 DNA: TGTGCCAGCAGCGTAGAGCCAGGCTTCTCTGGAAACACCATATATTTT; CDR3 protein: CASSVEPGFSGNTIYF
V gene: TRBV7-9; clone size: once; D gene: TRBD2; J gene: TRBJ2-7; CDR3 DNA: TGTGCCAGCAGTCAATGGGAGGGACGGATTTCCTACGAGCAGTACTTC; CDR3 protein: CASSQWEGRISYEQYF
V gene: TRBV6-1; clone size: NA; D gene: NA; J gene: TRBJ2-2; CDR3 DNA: TGTGCCTCCGAGGGAAGGGCCGGGGAGCTGTTTTTT; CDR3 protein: CASEGRAGELFF
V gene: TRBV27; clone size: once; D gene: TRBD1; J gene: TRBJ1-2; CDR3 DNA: TGTGCCAGCAGTTCAGGACAGGGGGCGCGGGGCTATGGCTACACCTTC; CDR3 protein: CASSSGQGARGYGYTF
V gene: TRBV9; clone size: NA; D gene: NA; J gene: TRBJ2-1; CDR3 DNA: TGTGCCAGCAGCGTAGGGGCTAGCGCCATGTACAATGAGCAGTTCTTC; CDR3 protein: CASSVGASAMYNEQFF
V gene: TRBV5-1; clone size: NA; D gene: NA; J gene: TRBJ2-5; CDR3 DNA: TGCGCCAGCACCGTCGGTGGAGGGGAAGAGACCCAGTACTTC; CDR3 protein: CASTVGGGEETQYF
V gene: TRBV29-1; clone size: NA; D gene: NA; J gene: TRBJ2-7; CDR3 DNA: TGCAGCGTTGCTTTCAGGGGATACGAGCAGTACTTC; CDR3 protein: CSVAFRGYEQYF
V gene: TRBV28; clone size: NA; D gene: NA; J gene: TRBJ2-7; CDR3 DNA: TGTGCCAGCAACTACCTAGGGGGTTTCTCCTACGAGCAGTACTTC; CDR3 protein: CASNYLGGFSYEQYF
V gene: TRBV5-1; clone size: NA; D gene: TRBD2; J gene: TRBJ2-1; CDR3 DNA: TGCGCCAGCAGCCGTGTCCCTAGCGGGGGGGCCCTCTATGAGCAGTTCTTC; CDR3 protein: CASSRVPSGGALYEQFF
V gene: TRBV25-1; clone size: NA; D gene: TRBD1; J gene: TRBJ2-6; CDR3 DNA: TGTGCCAGCAGTGATGGACAGGACCCCTATGGGGCCAACGTCCTGACTTTC; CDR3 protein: CASSDGQDPYGANVLTF
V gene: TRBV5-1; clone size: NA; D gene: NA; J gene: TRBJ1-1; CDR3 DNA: TGCGCCAGCAGCACCTTGGACAGCTTGAACACTGAAGCTTTCTTT; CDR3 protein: CASSTLDSLNTEAFF
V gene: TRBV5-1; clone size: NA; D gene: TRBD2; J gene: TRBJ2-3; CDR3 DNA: TGCGCCAGCAGAAGACTAGCGGAATCTAGCACAGATACGCAGTATTTT; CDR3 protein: CASRRLAESSTDTQYF
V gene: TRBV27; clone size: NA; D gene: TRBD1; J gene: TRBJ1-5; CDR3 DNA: TGTGCCAGCAGTCCGCGATCAAGGGGACAGGGAAGCAATCAGCCCCAGCATTTT; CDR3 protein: CASSPRSRGQGSNQPQHF
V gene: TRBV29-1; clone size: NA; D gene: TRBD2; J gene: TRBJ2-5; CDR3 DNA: TGCAGCGTACCGGGACTAGCAGCCACAATAGGAGAAGAGACCCAGTACTTC; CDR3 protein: CSVPGLAATIGEETQYF
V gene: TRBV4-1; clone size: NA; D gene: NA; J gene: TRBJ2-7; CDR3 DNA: TGCGCCAGCCGCCTTCAGGGGGCTTGGGGGGGGGAGCAGTACTTC; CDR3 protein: CASRLQGAWGGEQYF
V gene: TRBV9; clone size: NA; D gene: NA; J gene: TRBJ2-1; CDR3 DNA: TGTGCCAGCAGCGTTGGCATGCTCAATGAGCAGTTCTTC; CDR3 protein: CASSVGMLNEQFF
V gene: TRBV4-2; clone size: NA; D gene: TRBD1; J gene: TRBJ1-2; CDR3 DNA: TGTGCCAGCAGCCAAGGCCTGGACAGGGGGGACTATGGCTACACCTTC; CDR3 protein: CASSQGLDRGDYGYTF
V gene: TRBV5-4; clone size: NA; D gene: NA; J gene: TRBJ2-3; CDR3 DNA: TGTGCCAGCAGCTTGGCCGGGGCAGATACGCAGTATTTT; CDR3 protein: CASSLAGADTQYF
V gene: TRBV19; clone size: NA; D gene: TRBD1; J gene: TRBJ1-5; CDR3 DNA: TGTGCCAGTAGTACCCCCGGGACAGCTGATCAGCCCCAGCATTTT; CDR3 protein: CASSTPGTADQPQHF
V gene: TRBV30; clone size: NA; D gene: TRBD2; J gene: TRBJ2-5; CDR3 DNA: TGTGCCTGGGGGGGAGGGGCAGAGACCCAGTACTTC; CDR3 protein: CAWGGGAETQYF
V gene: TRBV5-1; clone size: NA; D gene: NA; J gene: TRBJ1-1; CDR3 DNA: TGCGCCAGCAGCTTGCCGGGGGGAGGGACTGAAGCTTTCTTT; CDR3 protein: CASSLPGGGTEAFF
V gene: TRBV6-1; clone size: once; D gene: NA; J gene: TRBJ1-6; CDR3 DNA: TGTGCCAGCAGTGAAGCGACGGGGGGGCTGTCACCCCTCCACTTT; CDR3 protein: CASSEATGGLSPLHF
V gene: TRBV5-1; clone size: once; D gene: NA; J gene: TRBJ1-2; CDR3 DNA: TGCGCCAGCAGCTTGGACAGTCCTAACTATGGCTACACCTTC; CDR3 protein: CASSLDSPNYGYTF
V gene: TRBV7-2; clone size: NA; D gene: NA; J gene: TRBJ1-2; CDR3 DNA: TGTGCCAGCAGCTCACAGAGAAACTATGGCTACACCTTC; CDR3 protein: CASSSQRNYGYTF
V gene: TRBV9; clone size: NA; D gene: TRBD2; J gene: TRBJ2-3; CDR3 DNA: TGTGCCAGCAGCGCCGGGCTAGCGGGGGGGACAGATACGCAGTATTTT; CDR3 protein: CASSAGLAGGTDTQYF
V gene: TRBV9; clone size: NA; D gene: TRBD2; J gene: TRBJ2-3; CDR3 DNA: TGTGCCAGCAGCGCGCCCGGGACTAGCGGGAGTACAGATACGCAGTATTTT; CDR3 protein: CASSAPGTSGSTDTQYF